The 16 T cell receptor beta chains in this list originate from one sample, sequenced in a study of T-cell memory formation after mild COVID-19. TCRdb passed the 5' RACE reads through MiXCR, listing each CDR3 protein once. This sample has hundreds of thousands of distinct CDR3 sequences, with more than 15% found just once. Sequencing was performed on PBMCs or a T cell subset sorted from them (not recorded which). The receptor set was obtained from a man between 18 and 29 years old who had mild COVID-19 (a few samples of this study predate the infection). Cell type and time point are not known.

J is TRBJ2-3 and V is TRBV5-1, with TRBD2 identical over 9 bases. The CDR3 is made up of 13 amino acids. Germline V CDR1 and CDR2: SGHRS, YFSETQ. The J segment lost 9 bases and the V segment lost 4 bases, leaving 6 bases of the junction unmatched. In DNA form, the CDR3 reads TGCGCCAGCAGCGCCACTAGCGGGTCCACGCAGTATTTT. Translation: CASSATSGSTQYF.

This clonotype occurred a few times. The chain recombines TRBV27 with TRBJ1-2; D is unresolved. The germline V gene has CDR1 MNHEY and CDR2 SMNVEV (reference sequence). Trimming took off 0 bases at V and 8 bases at J, with 13 bases between the two ends. CDR3 length equals 14 residues. CDR3: CASSLSVGIGGYTF. CDR3 coding DNA: TGTGCCAGCAGTTTATCGGTTGGGATAGGAGGCTACACCTTC.

The rearrangement uses TRBV7-9 and TRBJ2-7; the match to TRBD1 covers 10 bases. The ends lost 0 bases at V and 6 bases at J; junction bases unmatched: 5. Germline lookup yields CDR1 SEHNR and CDR2 FQNEAQ (reference sequence). The CDR3 extends over 15 amino acids. The CDR3 nucleotides are TGTGCCAGCAGCTTAGCGCTCGGGACAGGGGTCGAGCAGTACGTC. Its translation is CASSLALGTGVEQYV.

This clonotype was detected only a few times. The V call is TRBV19, the J call TRBJ2-2; D uncertain. Germline V CDR1 and CDR2: LNHDA, SQIVND (reference sequence). V was cut by 10 bases and J by 6 bases, with 9 bases left in between. CDR3 size: 11 residues. The CDR3 DNA is TGTGCCACCCGGCAGGCCGGGGAGCTGTTTTTT. This gives the protein CATRQAGELFF.

The chain carries TRBV4-3 and TRBJ2-1, with TRBD2 as a possible D gene (6 bases). This CDR3 is 18 amino acids long. CDR1 is LGHNA, CDR2 YSLEER, per germline. V was cut by 0 bases and J by 8 bases, with 23 bases left in between. This CDR3 reads CASSQDLVRSTGSDEQFF. CDR3 nucleotide sequence: TGCGCCAGCAGCCAAGATCTAGTCAGGAGCACCGGGAGCGATGAGCAGTTCTTC.

The chain carries TRBV12-3 or TRBV12-4 and TRBJ2-5, with 8 bases lining up with TRBD2. CDR3 length: 16 residues. Losses at the gene ends were 3 bases for V and 2 bases for J; bases not matched to a gene: 8. Written as DNA, the CDR3 is TGTGCCAGCAGTTTTGATCCTAGCGGGTTACAAGAGACCCAGTACTTC. It encodes CASSFDPSGLQETQYF.

The chain combines TRBV5-1 with TRBJ2-2, with a tentative D call TRBD2 (5 bases). V gave up 2 bases and J gave up 0 bases, with 8 bases separating them. Germline loops: CDR1 SGHRS, CDR2 YFSETQ. The CDR3 length is 15 residues. In DNA form, the CDR3 reads TGCGCCAGCAGCTTCCAGGAGGCGAACACCGGGGAGCTGTTTTTT. As protein: CASSFQEANTGELFF.

The rearrangement uses TRBV6-5 and TRBJ2-7; D is unresolved. Germline assignment: CDR1 MNHEY and CDR2 SVGAGI. The CDR3 is made up of 16 amino acids. V lost 0 bases, J lost 0 bases, and 12 bases lay in between. The CDR3 spells CASSYSYPLSSYEQYF. The DNA for the CDR3 is TGTGCCAGCAGTTACTCGTACCCACTGAGCTCCTACGAGCAGTACTTC.

This clonotype was seen a handful of times. The chain is built from TRBV5-1 and TRBJ2-3, with D perhaps matching TRBD1 (6 bases). Germline V gene sequence: CDR1 SGHRS, CDR2 YFSETQ. V gave up 4 bases and J gave up 4 bases, with 13 bases separating them. This CDR3 comprises 14 residues. The CDR3, as DNA: TGCGCCAGCAGCGCCACGGACAGATCAGATACGCAGTATTTT. This sequence encodes CASSATDRSDTQYF.

This clonotype was detected ten times or more. This rearrangement joins TRBV5-1 to TRBJ2-5; TRBD1 matches at 11 bases. Trimming removed 3 bases from V and 4 bases from J; junction bases left unmatched: 2. Germline CDR1 reads SGHRS; CDR2 reads YFSETQ. This CDR3 has 14 residues. The CDR3 DNA follows: TGCGCCAGCAGCTCGGGACAGGGGGTAGAGACCCAGTACTTC. Translating gives CASSSGQGVETQYF.

CDR3 nucleotide sequence: TGTGCCAGCAGCCTTACTGGGACAGGGTGGGGCGAAAAACTGTTTTTT. Amino acids: CASSLTGTGWGEKLFF. The chain combines TRBV7-3 with TRBJ1-4; 9 bases are shared with TRBD1. Unmatched junction bases numbered 12, after V lost 5 bases and J lost 8 bases. The CDR3 runs 16 residues. Germline CDR1 SGHTA, CDR2 FQGTGA.

The chain carries TRBV12-3 or TRBV12-4 and TRBJ1-3; no reliable D call. This CDR3 region has 14 residues. V shed 3 bases and J shed 2 bases, with 8 bases lying between them. The CDR3 nucleotides are TGTGCCAGCAGTTTGGGTCAGCCTGGAAACACCATATATTTT. Residues: CASSLGQPGNTIYF.

The chain joins TRBV4-2 to TRBJ1-1; D unresolved. Per the germline V gene, CDR1 is LGHNA and CDR2 is YNFKEQ. The CDR3 contains 14 residues. V lost 4 bases to trimming and J lost 1 base, with 10 bases between them. The CDR3 region is CASSLMGENTEAFF. The DNA of the CDR3 is TGTGCCAGCAGCCTAATGGGAGAGAACACTGAAGCTTTCTTT.

J is TRBJ1-5 and V is TRBV6-5, with D unresolved. Per the germline V gene, CDR1 is MNHEY and CDR2 is SVGAGI. This CDR3 is built from 14 residues. Trimming shortened V by 2 bases and J by 4 bases, and 9 bases separated the two germline ends. The CDR3 reads CASSYGRANQPQHF. In DNA form, the CDR3 reads TGTGCCAGCAGTTACGGGCGGGCGAATCAGCCCCAGCATTTT.

This clonotype showed up just a few times. This chain connects TRBV5-1 to TRBJ2-7; D possibly corresponds to TRBD2 (5 bases). Germline V gives CDR1 SGHRS, CDR2 YFSETQ. This CDR3 has 14 amino acids. V lost 2 bases to trimming and J lost 6 bases, with 15 bases between them. CDR3 coding DNA: TGCGCCAGCAGCTTTTTCCAGGCAGAGGGCGAGCAGTACTTC. Translated, it gives CASSFFQAEGEQYF. The variable domain in full, with the rest retrieved from reference TRBV5-1 and TRBJ2-7, is KAGVTQTPRYLIKTRGQQVTLSCSPISGHRSVSWYQQTPGQGLQFLFEYFSETQRNKGNFPGRFSGRQFSNSRSEMNVSTLELGDSALYLCASSFFQAEGEQYFGPGTRLTVT.

The chain has TRBV24-1 and TRBJ2-3; 8 bases agree with TRBD1. V shed 3 bases and J 2 bases; nucleotides not matched to a gene: 3. CDR1 and CDR2 (germline): KGHDR, SFDVKD. This CDR3 is 15 amino acids long. CDR3 residues: CATSDPTGATDTQYF. CDR3 nucleotides: TGTGCCACCAGTGATCCGACAGGGGCCACAGATACGCAGTATTTT.